The sequence of this TCR beta chain was determined in a study of CD8 T cells in Susac syndrome. Germline CDR1 and CDR2: KGHSH and LQKENI. The CDR3 is made up of 14 amino acids. V was shortened by 0 bases and J by 1 base, with 6 bases between the two germline ends. RNA in amounts of about 0.5 to 1 ug was reverse transcribed with random hexamers. TCRdb reprocessed the immunoSEQ multiplex PCR reads via MiXCR and lists one record per CDR3 protein. The profile shows 150,000 to 200,000 distinct CDR3 sequences, 90% to 96% of them singletons. This chain joins TRBV18 and TRBJ2-5, with D possibly being TRBD1 (5 bases). The clonotype originates from a human donor with Susac syndrome. Sequenced sample: CD4+ T cells from PBMCs. The CDR3 is CASSPPTGQETQYF. CDR3 nucleotides: TGTGCCAGCTCACCACCAACAGGCCAAGAGACCCAGTACTTC.